This T cell receptor (beta chain) was sequenced during a study of shared clonotypes between healthy human individuals. There were no recent acute infections or vaccinations among the donors, who were healthy HIV-negative adults. General study results and limits: Memory subsets had estimated richness that was generally smaller than that of naive subsets.

The ends were cut back, 5 bases at V and 7 bases at J, with 14 bases in the middle. CDR1 LNHDA and CDR2 SQIVND come from the germline V gene (reference sequence). The CDR3 runs 13 residues. On this clone: Its antigen is still unknown.

Deep-level settings were used for running the assay. Data came from immunoSEQ multiplex PCR; TCRdb stores just in-frame clones and leaves some out. The data contain about 1.5 million clones, 95% to 99% of them singletons. The chain recombines TRBV19 with TRBJ1-1, with a weak D call TRBD1 (5 bases). The sequencing input was naive CD4+ T cells sorted from blood. Sample subset: CD45RA+ positively selected. The sequence derives from a man aged 30 to 39 in good health. This CDR3 is CASSSSGAFEAFF. As DNA, the CDR3 is TGTGCCAGTAGTTCTTCCGGGGCGTTTGAAGCTTTCTTT.